These 6 T cell receptor beta chains came from one sample sequenced in a study of CD8+ T cells in alopecia areata. Regarding treatment: oral pan-JAK inhibitor, 5-10 mg twice daily. Reverse transcribed after extraction, RNA yielded cDNA as the sequencing template. The method was immunoSEQ multiplex PCR; TCRdb's version includes in-frame clones alone and lacks a portion of them. The sample contains approximately 200,000 clones, nearly 60% of which appear only once. The specimen comprised CD4+ T cells sorted from blood, sampled at week 24, from a patient treated with tofacitinib. The receptor source for this set is a human donor with alopecia areata.

The CDR3 is CASSPSSGGLNNEQFF. The DNA for the CDR3 is TGTGCCAGCTCACCCTCGAGCGGGGGCCTTAACAATGAGCAGTTCTTC. This rearrangement joins TRBV18 to TRBJ2-1; 8 bases line up with TRBD2. This CDR3 region has 16 residues. Germline assignment: CDR1 KGHSH and CDR2 LQKENI. After removal of 3 bases from V and 5 bases from J, the junction contained 9 bases not matched to a gene.

The chain joins TRBV2 to TRBJ2-5; 11 bases agree with TRBD2. Trimming cost V 5 bases and J 5 bases; bases outside gene matches: 1. From germline, CDR1 is SNHLY and CDR2 FYNNEI. This CDR3 comprises 13 residues. The CDR3 DNA sequence: TGTGCCAGCAGTTTAGCGGGAGGGGAGACCCAGTACTTC. Its protein product is CASSLAGGETQYF. Full variable domain (remainder filled in from reference TRBV2 and TRBJ2-5): EPEVTQTPSHQVTQMGQEVILRCVPISNHLYFYWYRQILGQKVEFLVSFYNNEISEKSEIFDDQFSVERPDGSNFTLKIRSTKLEDSAMYFCASSLAGGETQYFGPGTRLLVL.

This chain connects TRBV6-5 to TRBJ1-2; perhaps TRBD1 as D (6 bases). The CDR3 is 12 amino acids. Deletions cut 6 bases from V and 4 bases from J, with 9 bases between. The germline V gene has CDR1 MNHEY and CDR2 SVGAGI. CDR3 sequence: CASRQGVYGYTF. CDR3 nucleotide sequence: TGTGCCAGCAGACAGGGTGTCTATGGCTACACCTTC.

V and J are TRBV7-2 and TRBJ1-1; D may be TRBD1 (5 bases). The germline CDR1 and CDR2 sequences are SGHTA and FQGNSA. The V and J ends lost 5 bases and 4 bases respectively, with 17 bases between them. The CDR3 totals 15 residues. The DNA of the CDR3 is TGTGCCAGCAGCCTCGAAGCGGGGGGAATCACTGAAGCTTTCTTT. Its translation: CASSLEAGGITEAFF.

This clone has a handful of counts. V usage is TRBV5-4 and J usage is TRBJ2-5; TRBD2 matches 8 bases. Per the germline V gene, CDR1 is SGHNT and CDR2 is YYREEE (reference sequence). V lost 4 bases to trimming and J lost 4 bases; unmatched junction nucleotides: 12. This CDR3 is built from 16 residues. In DNA form, the CDR3 reads TGTGCCAGCAGCCCGGGGAGCGGGGGCCCTAGAGAGACCCAGTACTTC. This translates into CASSPGSGGPRETQYF.

The J gene is TRBJ1-2, the V gene TRBV5-1; 8 nucleotides match TRBD1. Trimming removed 1 base from V and 8 bases from J; junction bases left unmatched: 7. From germline, CDR1 is SGHRS and CDR2 YFSETQ. The length of the CDR3 is 14 residues. The DNA of the CDR3 is TGCGCCAGCAGCTTGCCAGACAGGGGAGGCGGCTACACCTTC. Translating gives CASSLPDRGGGYTF.